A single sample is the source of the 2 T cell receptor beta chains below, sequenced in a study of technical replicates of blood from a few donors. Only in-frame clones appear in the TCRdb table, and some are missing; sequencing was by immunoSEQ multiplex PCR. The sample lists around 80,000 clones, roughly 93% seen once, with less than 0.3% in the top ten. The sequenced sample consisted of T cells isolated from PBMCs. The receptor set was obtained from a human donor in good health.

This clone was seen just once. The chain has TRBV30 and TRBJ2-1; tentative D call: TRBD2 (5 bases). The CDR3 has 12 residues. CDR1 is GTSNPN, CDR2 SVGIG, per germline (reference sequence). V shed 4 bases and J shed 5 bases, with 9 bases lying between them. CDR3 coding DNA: TGTGCCTGGAACGGGAACCACAATGAGCAGTTCTTC. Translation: CAWNGNHNEQFF.

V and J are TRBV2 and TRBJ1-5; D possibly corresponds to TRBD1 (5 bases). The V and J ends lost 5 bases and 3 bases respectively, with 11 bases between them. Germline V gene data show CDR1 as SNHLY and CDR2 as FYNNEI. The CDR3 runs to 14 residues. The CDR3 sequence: CASSLGLFNQPQHF. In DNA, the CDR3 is TGTGCCAGCAGTTTGGGACTATTCAATCAGCCCCAGCATTTT.